These T cell receptor beta chains were read from a single sample in a study of blood T cell repertoires in COVID-19. TCRdb's table, derived via immunoSEQ multiplex PCR, lists solely in-frame clones and lacks some. The table records 200,000 to 250,000 clones, 70% to 85% of them present only once. Sequencing input: PBMCs or T cells enriched from blood (not recorded which). These receptors came from a woman aged 55-69 years who had recovered from COVID-19. CDR3s include the opening cysteine and the closing phenylalanine or tryptophan. Fields, in order: D gene, clone size, V gene, J gene, CDR3 DNA, CDR3 protein. D genes are given only for firm matches. Not all rows give a size; the values are once, few, many and, for expanded clones, a class.

>TRBD2|.|TRBV11-2|TRBJ2-1
TGTGCCAGCAGCCCTCCGGGACTAGCGGGAGGCCTCTACAATGAGCAGTTCTTC
CASSPPGLAGGLYNEQFF
>TRBD2|.|TRBV7-2|TRBJ2-1
TGTGCCAGCAGCGGGACTAGCGGGGGGGCCAATGAGCAGTTCTTC
CASSGTSGGANEQFF
>.|.|TRBV29-1|TRBJ1-1
TGCAGCGTTGACAGGGGTGTGAACACTGAAGCTTTCTTT
CSVDRGVNTEAFF
>TRBD1|few|TRBV27|TRBJ1-2
TGTGCCAGCAGCCTAACCCCCCCCGACAGGGTGAACCGCTATGGCTACACCTTC
CASSLTPPDRVNRYGYTF
>.|few|TRBV3-1/TRBV3-2|TRBJ2-5
TGTGCCAGCAGCCAAGTAGATGGAGAGACCCAGTACTTC
CASSQVDGETQYF
>TRBD1|.|TRBV25-1|TRBJ1-2
TGTGCCAGCAGTGAATCAGGAACCGGGACAGGGGTCGGCTACACCTTC
CASSESGTGTGVGYTF
>TRBD1|.|TRBV5-5|TRBJ1-1
TGTGCGAGCAGTAGACAGGGGATGAACACTGAAGCTTTCTTT
CASSRQGMNTEAFF
>.|few|TRBV10-3|TRBJ1-1
TGTGCCATCAGTGAGTTGGGGCTTGGGGAATTGGACACTGAAGCTTTCTTT
CAISELGLGELDTEAFF
>TRBD2|.|TRBV19|TRBJ2-5
TGTGCCAGTAGTATGATAGCGGGCCAAGAGACCCAGTACTTC
CASSMIAGQETQYF
>TRBD1|.|TRBV24-1|TRBJ1-1
TGTGCCACCAGTGAAAAGACAGGGGGGATTGCTTTCTTT
CATSEKTGGIAFF
>TRBD1|.|TRBV7-2|TRBJ1-6
TGTGCCAGCAGCTTAGGCATACAGGGGAATTCACCCCTCCACTTT
CASSLGIQGNSPLHF
>TRBD1|once|TRBV29-1|TRBJ2-5
TGCAGCGTTGAAGGCTCAGGGGGCCAAGAGACCCAGTACTTC
CSVEGSGGQETQYF
>.|.|TRBV7-9|TRBJ2-3
TGTGCCAGCAGCCTCGAACGAGGGGATACGCAGTATTTT
CASSLERGDTQYF
>TRBD1|.|TRBV27|TRBJ1-1
TGTGCCAGCAGCGGTGGGGACAGCTTGAACACTGAAGCTTTCTTT
CASSGGDSLNTEAFF
>TRBD1|.|TRBV3-1/TRBV3-2|TRBJ1-2
TGTGCCAGCAGCCAGTCGGACAGGCTTGATGGCTACACCTTC
CASSQSDRLDGYTF
>TRBD1|.|TRBV6-4|TRBJ2-7
TGTGCCAGCAGTGTCGGGACAGGCTCCTACGAGCAGTACTTC
CASSVGTGSYEQYF
>TRBD1|.|TRBV5-8|TRBJ2-1
TGTGCCAGCAGCAATGAGCGGACAGGGAGTTACAATGAGCAGTTCTTC
CASSNERTGSYNEQFF
>.|.|TRBV3-1/TRBV3-2|TRBJ2-1
TGTGCCAGCAGCCCTGGTGGGACACCTTACAATGAGCAGTTCTTC
CASSPGGTPYNEQFF
>TRBD1|.|TRBV14|TRBJ1-2
TGTGCCAGCAGCTTACAGGGGAATCGGAATGGCTACACCTTC
CASSLQGNRNGYTF
>.|.|TRBV28|TRBJ2-7
TGTGCCAGCAGTTTATTAGAAGACGAGCAGTACTTC
CASSLLEDEQYF
>TRBD1|.|TRBV10-3|TRBJ2-7
TGTGCCATCAGTGAGGCCCAAGGACAGGGTAACTCCTACGAGCAGTACTTC
CAISEAQGQGNSYEQYF
>.|.|TRBV6-1|TRBJ1-5
TGTGCCAGCAGTGAAGCTGCGGGATATAGCAATCAGCCCCAGCATTTT
CASSEAAGYSNQPQHF
>.|.|TRBV7-8|TRBJ2-7
TGTGCCAGCAGCTTACCACCCCGGGACGAGCAGTACTTC
CASSLPPRDEQYF
>.|once|TRBV7-2|TRBJ1-6
TGTGCCAGCAGCTTAGCGGGCGGGGGTTCACCCCTCCACTTT
CASSLAGGGSPLHF
>TRBD2|.|TRBV27|TRBJ2-5
TGTGCCAGCAGTCTAAAGGGCAGGATCGGACTAGCGGGAAGGGAGACCCAGTACTTC
CASSLKGRIGLAGRETQYF
>.|.|TRBV11-1|TRBJ1-5
TGTGCCAGCAGCATGGGGCGTAATCAGCCCCAGCATTTT
CASSMGRNQPQHF
>.|.|TRBV7-9|TRBJ2-7
TGTGCCAGCAGCTTGCAGGGGACGGGGAGCGAGCAGTACTTC
CASSLQGTGSEQYF
>TRBD2|.|TRBV12-3/TRBV12-4|TRBJ2-5
TGTGCCAGCAGACCTAGCGGGGGAAAGACCCAGTACTTC
CASRPSGGKTQYF
>.|.|TRBV5-1|TRBJ1-1
TGCGCCAGCACCCCACAGGGAATCGCTGAAGCTTTCTTT
CASTPQGIAEAFF
>.|.|TRBV29-1|TRBJ1-3
TGCAGCGGCGACAGGGGAAACACCATATATTTT
CSGDRGNTIYF
>.|.|TRBV19|TRBJ1-4
TGTGCCAGTAGTATAGATTCGCGGGACCCAGGGACTAATGAAAAACTGTTTTTT
CASSIDSRDPGTNEKLFF
>.|.|TRBV5-1|TRBJ1-2
TGCGCCAGCAGCTTGGAGGATACGGGCTATGGCTACACCTTC
CASSLEDTGYGYTF
>TRBD1|.|TRBV19|TRBJ1-5
TGTGCCAGTACGGGAACAGGGGGCGCTGGACAGCCCCAGCATTTT
CASTGTGGAGQPQHF
>.|.|TRBV7-2|TRBJ1-1
TGTGCCAGCAGCTTGGACTTTAGAGCTGAAGCTTTCTTT
CASSLDFRAEAFF
>.|.|TRBV12-3/TRBV12-4|TRBJ2-7
TGTGCCAGCACCCTAAGTCACAGGGACGAGCAGTACTTC
CASTLSHRDEQYF
>.|.|TRBV29-1|TRBJ1-3
TGCAGCGTTGAAGATGGGGGGAACCTTGGAAACACCATATATTTT
CSVEDGGNLGNTIYF
>TRBD1|.|TRBV6-2/TRBV6-3|TRBJ2-2
TGTGCCAGCAGCCTCGGGACAGGGAAAGCCGGGGAGCTGTTTTTT
CASSLGTGKAGELFF
>.|.|TRBV29-1|TRBJ2-1
TGCAGCGTTGACTCCCCTATGTCTGTGGTGGACAATGAGCAGTTCTTC
CSVDSPMSVVDNEQFF
>TRBD1|.|TRBV4-1|TRBJ2-1
TGCGCCAGCAGCCCACAGGGGTTTGACACGGGTGAGCAGTTCTTC
CASSPQGFDTGEQFF
>TRBD1|.|TRBV5-1|TRBJ1-5
TGCGCCAGCAACTTGGCGGGGGACAGCTATCAGCCCCAGCATTTT
CASNLAGDSYQPQHF
>.|once|TRBV12-5|TRBJ1-5
TGTGCTAGTGGCGCCGGGGGTGGTAGCAATCAGCCCCAGCATTTT
CASGAGGGSNQPQHF